This T cell receptor (beta chain) was recovered during a study of shared clonotypes between healthy human individuals. Cells designated naive CD8 were CD45RO-negative and were positively selected for CCR7, with terminally differentiated effector memory CD45RA+ cells excluded. CDR3 length: 15 residues. Unmatched junction bases numbered 5, after V lost 4 bases and J lost 1 base. CDR1 KGHSH and CDR2 LQKENI come from the germline V gene. This clone has just one count. Different DNA sequences within this sample yield the same CDR3. Per the original data handling: In the immunoSEQ data, sequences were junction-only and lacked quality scores, so filtering differed. Libraries were prepared by immunoSEQ multiplex PCR; TCRdb keeps only in-frame clonotypes and omits some of them. From that table come the V and J calls and clone size; the DNA was used to work out D and trimming. Among about 2 million clones listed, roughly 95% were seen once.

Sequenced: naive CD8+ T cells sorted from blood. The rearrangement uses TRBV18 and TRBJ2-7, with 9 bases fitting TRBD1. This TCR was sampled from a young man in good health. Here the CDR3 DNA reads TGTGCCAGCTCACTGGGACAGGGACTATCCTACGAGCAGTACTTC. Its protein product is CASSLGQGLSYEQYF.